This T cell receptor (beta chain) was found in a study of blood T cell repertoires in COVID-19. About the study: Samples representing acute and convalescent COVID-19 were sourced from the United States, Italy and Spain. T cells, B-cell-depleted T cells, or PBMCs provided the cDNA or gDNA that served as material.

The CDR3 covers 13 residues. In germline, CDR1 is MRHNA, CDR2 SNTAGT. V was trimmed by 6 bases and J by 5 bases, leaving 11 bases between them. As handled by the study authors: Nucleated cell number was recorded as an estimate derived from reference gene primer amplification. The protocol was immunoSEQ multiplex PCR, while the TCRdb copy is restricted to in-frame clones and leaves out a portion. That table is the source of V, J and clone size, and D and trimming were worked out from the DNA. The table has around 300,000 clones, 89% seen once. Specimen: peripheral blood. The chain employs TRBV6-4 and TRBJ1-5, with D tentatively TRBD1 (6 bases). The sequence was collected from a woman between 35 and 50 years old who had recovered from COVID-19. The CDR3 loop reads CASSSGADQPQHF. The CDR3 nucleotides read TGTGCCAGCAGCTCAGGGGCCGATCAGCCCCAGCATTTT.